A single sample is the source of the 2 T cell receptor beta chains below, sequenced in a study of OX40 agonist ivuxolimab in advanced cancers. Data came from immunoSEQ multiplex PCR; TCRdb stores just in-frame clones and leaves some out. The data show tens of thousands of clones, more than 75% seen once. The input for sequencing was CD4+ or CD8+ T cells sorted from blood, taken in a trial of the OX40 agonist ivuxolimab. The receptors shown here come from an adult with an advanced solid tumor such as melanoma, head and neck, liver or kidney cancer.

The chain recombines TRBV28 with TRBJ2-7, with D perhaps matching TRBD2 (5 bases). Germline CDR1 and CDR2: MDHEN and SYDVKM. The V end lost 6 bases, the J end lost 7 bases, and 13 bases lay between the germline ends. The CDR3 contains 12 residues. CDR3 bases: TGTGCCAGCAGGTCGACTATGGGAGAGCAGTACTTC. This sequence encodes CASRSTMGEQYF.

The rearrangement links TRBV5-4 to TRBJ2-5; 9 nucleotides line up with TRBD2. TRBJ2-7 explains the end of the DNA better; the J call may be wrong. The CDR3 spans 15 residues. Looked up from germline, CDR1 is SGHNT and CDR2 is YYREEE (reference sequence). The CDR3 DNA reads TGTGCCAGCAGCTTGGATCTTGCGGGAGGGAACGAGCAGTACTTC. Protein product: CASSLDLAGGNEQYF.